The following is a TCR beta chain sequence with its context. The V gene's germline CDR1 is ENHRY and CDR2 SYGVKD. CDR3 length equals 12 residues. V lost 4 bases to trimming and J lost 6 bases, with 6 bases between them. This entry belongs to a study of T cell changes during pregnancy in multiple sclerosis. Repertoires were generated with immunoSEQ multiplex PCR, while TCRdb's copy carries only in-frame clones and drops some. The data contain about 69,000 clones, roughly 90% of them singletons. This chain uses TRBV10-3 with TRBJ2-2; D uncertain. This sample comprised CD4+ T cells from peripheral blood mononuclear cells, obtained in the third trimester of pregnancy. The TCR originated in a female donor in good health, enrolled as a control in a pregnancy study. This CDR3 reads CAISVFAGELFF. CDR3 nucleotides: TGTGCCATCAGTGTCTTCGCCGGGGAGCTGTTTTTT.